This TCR beta chain was profiled in a study of T cell repertoires in cytomegalovirus infection. On the study more broadly: Both recently identified HLA-C-restricted and well-studied HLA-B-restricted CMV epitopes were used in the study. From public TCR beta signatures came an indication of both CMV infection and matching HLA type.

Study-wide points: Clonotypes of TCR beta that were HLA-C-restricted and CMV-specific dominated the ex vivo response.

One entry per CDR3 protein results from TCRdb running MiXCR on the reads. Found here are about 900,000 distinct CDR3 sequences, around 32% of them singletons; the top ten hold around an eighth. Only a few counts were recorded for this clonotype. Antigen: not known. The sequence was collected from a human donor in good health (CMV status not recorded). Some clones in this sample may be carry-over from other donors' samples. Specimen: cultured CD8+ T cells from PBMCs, collected from culture after CMV antigen stimulation.

CDR3 residues: CASSFGRGRRQTQYF. CDR3 nucleotide sequence: TGTGCCAGCAGCTTCGGGAGGGGCCGGCGACAGACCCAGTACTTC. The J gene is TRBJ2-5, the V gene TRBV7-9; 8 nucleotides align to TRBD2. CDR1 and CDR2 from the germline V gene are SEHNR and FQNEAQ (reference sequence). The length of the CDR3 is 15 residues. Losses at the gene ends were 3 bases for V and 6 bases for J; bases not matched to a gene: 9. The full variable domain, its missing parts supplied by reference TRBV7-9 and TRBJ2-5, is DTGVSQNPRHKITKRGQNVTFRCDPISEHNRLYWYRQTLGQGPEFLTYFQNEAQLEKSRLLSDRFSAERPKGSFSTLEIQRTEQGDSAMYLCASSFGRGRRQTQYFGPGTRLLVL.